These 26 T cell receptor beta chains originate from one sample sequenced in a study of T cell responses to AZD1222 COVID-19 vaccine. The method was immunoSEQ multiplex PCR; TCRdb's version includes in-frame clones alone and lacks a portion of them. The table records 150,000 or so clones, 80% to 90% of them present only once. The source was peripheral blood, collected on day 0 of AZD1222 vaccination. These TCRs come from an adult in good health.

This sequence joins TRBV28 and TRBJ1-5, with 9 bases that match TRBD1. The CDR3 runs 14 residues. J lost 7 bases, V lost 6 bases, and 7 bases had no gene match. The V gene's germline CDR1 is MDHEN and CDR2 SYDVKM. The CDR3 bases are TGTGCCAGCAGCCAAACAGGGGGCTGGCAGCCCCAGCATTTT. Amino acids: CASSQTGGWQPQHF.

The chain employs TRBV5-6 and TRBJ2-1; D might be TRBD2 (6 bases). The CDR3 extends over 16 amino acids. The germline gives CDR1 SGHDT, CDR2 YYEEEE. V lost 4 bases, J lost 5 bases, and 19 bases lay in between. This CDR3 reads CASSPPGWTTDNEQFF. Here the CDR3 DNA reads TGTGCCAGCAGCCCCCCTGGCTGGACTACTGACAATGAGCAGTTCTTC.

The CDR3 loop is CASSPRQGRTEAFF. The CDR3 DNA reads TGTGCCAGCTCGCCGAGACAGGGAAGAACTGAAGCTTTCTTT. The V and J genes are TRBV18 and TRBJ1-1, with 7 bases that match TRBD1. There are 14 residues in the CDR3. V trimming: 6 bases; J trimming: 5 bases; junction bases outside the gene matches: 9. CDR1 is KGHSH and CDR2 is LQKENI in the germline V gene.

This clone was counted only a few times. The chain links TRBV4-2 to TRBJ2-7; the D call may be TRBD1 or TRBD2 (6 bases each). The V and J ends lost 0 bases and 5 bases respectively, with 14 bases between them. The V gene's germline CDR1 is LGHNA and CDR2 YNFKEQ. The CDR3 totals 15 residues. CDR3 sequence (DNA): TGTGCCAGCAGCCAAGATAGGGGGGAGGTAGACGAGCAGTACTTC. This sequence encodes CASSQDRGEVDEQYF.

This chain links TRBV3-1 (or the pseudogene TRBV3-2) with TRBJ1-2; D gene unclear. CDR3 length: 13 residues. Germline V gives CDR1 LGHDT, CDR2 YNNKEL (reference sequence). The ends were cut back, 2 bases at V and 8 bases at J, with 12 bases in the middle. The CDR3 sequence is CASSQTHLSGYTF. The CDR3 nucleotides are TGTGCCAGCAGCCAAACTCATTTAAGCGGCTACACCTTC.

The rearrangement uses TRBV28 and TRBJ1-1; 7 bases map to TRBD1. Germline V gives CDR1 MDHEN, CDR2 SYDVKM. V trimming: 4 bases; J trimming: 5 bases; junction bases outside the gene matches: 10. CDR3 size: 15 residues. This chain's CDR3 is CASSSLSGGRTEAFF. The CDR3 DNA follows: TGTGCCAGCAGTTCACTATCAGGGGGTAGAACTGAAGCTTTCTTT. Based on the CDR3 plus reference TRBV28 and TRBJ1-1, the full variable domain is DVKVTQSSRYLVKRTGEKVFLECVQDMDHENMFWYRQDPGLGLRLIYFSYDVKMKEKGDIPEGYSVSREKKERFSLILESASTNQTSMYLCASSSLSGGRTEAFFGQGTRLTVV.

This sequence joins TRBV5-5 and TRBJ1-3; 8 bases align to TRBD1. Per the germline V gene, CDR1 is SGHKS and CDR2 is YYEKEE (reference sequence). The CDR3 runs 15 residues. With 4 bases clipped from V and 3 bases from J, the junction kept 6 bases outside the gene matches. The chain's CDR3 is CASSRTGQGGNTIYF. The CDR3 DNA reads as TGTGCCAGCAGCAGGACAGGGCAGGGTGGAAACACCATATATTTT.

This chain joins TRBV28 and TRBJ1-5; D is possibly TRBD1 (5 bases). The CDR3 extends over 15 amino acids. V dropped 3 bases and J dropped 1 base, with 10 bases sitting between them. Looked up from germline, CDR1 is MDHEN and CDR2 is SYDVKM. CDR3 sequence: CASSLTVYSNQPQHF. The CDR3 bases are TGTGCCAGCAGTTTGACAGTATACAGCAATCAGCCCCAGCATTTT.

The chain carries TRBV29-1 and TRBJ1-5, with D tentatively TRBD1 (6 bases). V dropped 4 bases and J dropped 5 bases, with 18 bases sitting between them. CDR3 size: 15 residues. Germline CDR1 SQVTM, CDR2 ANQGSEA. CDR3 sequence: CSVAGVGGGDQPQHF. The CDR3 DNA is TGCAGCGTTGCGGGCGTTGGGGGCGGAGATCAGCCCCAGCATTTT.

This clone was seen only a few times. This chain joins TRBV4-1 and TRBJ1-6, with 8 bases fitting TRBD1. Germline V lookup: CDR1 MGHRA, CDR2 YSYEKL. This CDR3 has 15 residues. Losses at the gene ends were 5 bases for V and 8 bases for J; bases not matched to a gene: 8. The CDR3 region has the DNA TGCGCCAGCAGCTTTCGGACAGGGCGGGATTCACCCCTCCACTTT. It is translated as CASSFRTGRDSPLHF.

This clone was seen just once. This chain uses TRBV10-3 with TRBJ2-5, with 8 nucleotides matching TRBD1. After removal of 0 bases from V and 4 bases from J, the junction contained 4 bases not matched to a gene. In germline, CDR1 is ENHRY, CDR2 SYGVKD. This CDR3 has 15 residues. The CDR3, as DNA: TGTGCCATCAGTGAGTCAAATGACAGGGGAGAGACCCAGTACTTC. Encoded protein: CAISESNDRGETQYF.

The count of this clone is one. J is TRBJ1-2 and V is TRBV5-4; D perhaps matches TRBD1 (6 bases). V lost 2 bases to trimming and J lost 6 bases, with 14 bases between them. This CDR3 comprises 14 residues. CDR1 is SGHNT, CDR2 YYREEE, per germline (reference sequence). CDR3: CASSFVGGEDGYTF. Here the CDR3 DNA reads TGTGCCAGCAGCTTTGTCGGGGGCGAAGATGGCTACACCTTC. Based on the CDR3 plus reference TRBV5-4 and TRBJ1-2, the full variable domain is ETGVTQSPTHLIKTRGQQVTLRCSSQSGHNTVSWYQQALGQGPQFIFQYYREEENGRGNFPPRFSGLQFPNYSSELNVNALELDDSALYLCASSFVGGEDGYTFGSGTRLTVV.

V usage is TRBV6-2 or TRBV6-3 and J usage is TRBJ2-7, with a tentative D call TRBD1 (5 bases). Germline assignment: CDR1 MNHEY and CDR2 SVGEGT. CDR3 size: 15 residues. Trimming removed 4 bases at V and 6 bases at J, with 19 bases between. The CDR3 sequence: CASSSPSAGKGEQYF. The CDR3 DNA follows: TGTGCCAGCAGTTCCCCATCGGCAGGGAAGGGCGAGCAGTACTTC.

This clone appeared a few times. The gene calls are TRBV15 and TRBJ2-1; no definite D call. The CDR3 is 13 amino acids. Trimming removed 0 bases at V and 9 bases at J, with 9 bases between. The germline gives CDR1 LNHNV, CDR2 YYDKDF (reference sequence). The DNA for the CDR3 is TGTGCCACCAGCAGAGATAAGGAACTTGAGCAGTTCTTC. Its protein is CATSRDKELEQFF.

This chain joins TRBV7-8 and TRBJ2-1; 8 bases agree with TRBD2. In germline, CDR1 is SGHVS, CDR2 FQNEAQ. Trimming cost V 10 bases and J 7 bases; bases outside gene matches: 15. The CDR3 loop spans 15 amino acids. The chain's CDR3 is CATARGFQRENEQFF. As DNA, the CDR3 is TGTGCCACCGCCAGGGGTTTTCAGCGGGAGAATGAGCAGTTCTTC.

The chain has TRBV2 and TRBJ1-5; weak D call: TRBD1 (5 bases). This CDR3 has 15 amino acids. Trimming shortened V by 6 bases and J by 5 bases, and 17 bases separated the two germline ends. Germline V gene lookup returns CDR1 SNHLY and CDR2 FYNNEI. The CDR3 sequence: CASSATQQGHQPQHF. In DNA, the CDR3 is TGTGCCAGCAGCGCTACCCAGCAGGGACATCAGCCCCAGCATTTT.

This clone was observed once. The chain carries TRBV6-5 and TRBJ2-3; no clear D. The CDR3 covers 15 residues. V was trimmed by 4 bases and J by 0 bases, leaving 11 bases between them. Germline CDR1 reads MNHEY; CDR2 reads SVGAGI. CDR3 residues: CASSSRASSTDTQYF. CDR3 sequence (DNA): TGTGCCAGCAGTTCTCGCGCGAGTAGCACAGATACGCAGTATTTT.

V and J are TRBV5-6 and TRBJ2-1; D gene ambiguous. Trimming cost V 0 bases and J 3 bases, with 10 bases left between them. This CDR3 contains 15 residues. Germline lookup yields CDR1 SGHDT and CDR2 YYEEEE. Here the CDR3 reads CASSLAVANYNEQFF. The CDR3 DNA is TGTGCCAGCAGCTTGGCCGTGGCAAACTACAATGAGCAGTTCTTC.

The chain employs TRBV5-5 and TRBJ1-3; D remains unclear. The CDR3 is 16 amino acids. Trimming shortened V by 1 base and J by 3 bases, and 14 bases separated the two germline ends. Germline CDR1 SGHKS, CDR2 YYEKEE (reference sequence). The CDR3 loop reads CASSLTARADGNTIYF. CDR3 nucleotide sequence: TGTGCCAGCAGCTTGACGGCAAGGGCGGATGGAAACACCATATATTTT.

The chain links TRBV6-4 to TRBJ2-3; D possibly matches TRBD1 or TRBD2 (5 bases each). V was pared by 8 bases and J by 6 bases, with 15 bases between. The CDR3 runs to 13 residues. The germline V gene has CDR1 MRHNA and CDR2 SNTAGT. CDR3 amino acids: CASGDPWGDTQYF. CDR3 DNA: TGTGCCAGCGGGGACCCTTGGGGGGATACGCAGTATTTT.

The chain carries TRBV11-3 and TRBJ2-2; no firm D call. Germline assignment: CDR1 SGHNT and CDR2 YENEEA. V lost 2 bases and J lost 8, with 9 bases in between. The CDR3 totals 13 residues. CDR3: CASSLLLGGELFF. CDR3 in DNA: TGTGCCAGCAGCTTATTGTTAGGAGGGGAGCTGTTTTTT.

V usage is TRBV5-5 and J usage is TRBJ1-6; the D is unclear. Trimming pared 4 bases from V and 7 bases from J, leaving 6 bases between. CDR1 and CDR2 (germline): SGHKS, YYEKEE (reference sequence). The CDR3 is made up of 12 amino acids. In DNA, the CDR3 is TGTGCCAGCAGCCTGTCGAATTCACCCCTCCACTTT. This encodes CASSLSNSPLHF. Together with reference TRBV5-5 and TRBJ1-6, the CDR3 gives the full variable domain: DAGVTQSPTHLIKTRGQQVTLRCSPISGHKSVSWYQQVLGQGPQFIFQYYEKEERGRGNFPDRFSARQFPNYSSELNVNALLLGDSALYLCASSLSNSPLHFGNGTRLTVT.

This chain uses TRBV18 with TRBJ1-1; D not certain. Looked up from germline, CDR1 is KGHSH and CDR2 is LQKENI. Trimming cost V 5 bases and J 3 bases, with 19 bases left between them. CDR3 length: 16 residues. This chain's CDR3 is CASSSPPQLGYTEAFF. The DNA of the CDR3 is TGTGCCAGCTCATCGCCTCCACAGTTGGGGTACACTGAAGCTTTCTTT. The full variable domain, completed using reference TRBV18 and TRBJ1-1, is NAGVMQNPRHLVRRRGQEARLRCSPMKGHSHVYWYRQLPEEGLKFMVYLQKENIIDESGMPKERFSAEFPKEGPSILRIQQVVRGDSAAYFCASSSPPQLGYTEAFFGQGTRLTVV.

This chain connects TRBV30 to TRBJ2-5; D uncertain. V was trimmed by 2 bases and J by 0 bases, leaving 10 bases between them. Germline lookup yields CDR1 GTSNPN and CDR2 SVGIG (reference sequence). The CDR3 totals 14 residues. This CDR3 reads CAWSTGPYQETQYF. Here the CDR3 DNA reads TGTGCCTGGAGTACGGGCCCGTACCAAGAGACCCAGTACTTC.

This chain connects TRBV19 to TRBJ1-5; D remains unclear. The CDR3 runs 17 residues. V lost 5 bases to trimming and J lost 0 bases, with 17 bases between them. The germline CDR1 and CDR2 sequences are LNHDA and SQIVND (reference sequence). CDR3 residues: CASSQTSWVNSNQPQHF. The DNA of the CDR3 is TGTGCCAGTAGTCAGACATCGTGGGTAAATAGCAATCAGCCCCAGCATTTT.

The V gene is TRBV7-9, the J gene TRBJ1-2, with 7 bases matching TRBD1. V lost 6 bases and J lost 4; bases outside the gene matches: 5. The CDR3 is 13 amino acids. Looked up from germline, CDR1 is SEHNR and CDR2 is FQNEAQ (reference sequence). The CDR3 loop reads CASSQQGTYGYTF. The DNA for the CDR3 is TGTGCCAGCAGTCAACAGGGGACCTATGGCTACACCTTC.